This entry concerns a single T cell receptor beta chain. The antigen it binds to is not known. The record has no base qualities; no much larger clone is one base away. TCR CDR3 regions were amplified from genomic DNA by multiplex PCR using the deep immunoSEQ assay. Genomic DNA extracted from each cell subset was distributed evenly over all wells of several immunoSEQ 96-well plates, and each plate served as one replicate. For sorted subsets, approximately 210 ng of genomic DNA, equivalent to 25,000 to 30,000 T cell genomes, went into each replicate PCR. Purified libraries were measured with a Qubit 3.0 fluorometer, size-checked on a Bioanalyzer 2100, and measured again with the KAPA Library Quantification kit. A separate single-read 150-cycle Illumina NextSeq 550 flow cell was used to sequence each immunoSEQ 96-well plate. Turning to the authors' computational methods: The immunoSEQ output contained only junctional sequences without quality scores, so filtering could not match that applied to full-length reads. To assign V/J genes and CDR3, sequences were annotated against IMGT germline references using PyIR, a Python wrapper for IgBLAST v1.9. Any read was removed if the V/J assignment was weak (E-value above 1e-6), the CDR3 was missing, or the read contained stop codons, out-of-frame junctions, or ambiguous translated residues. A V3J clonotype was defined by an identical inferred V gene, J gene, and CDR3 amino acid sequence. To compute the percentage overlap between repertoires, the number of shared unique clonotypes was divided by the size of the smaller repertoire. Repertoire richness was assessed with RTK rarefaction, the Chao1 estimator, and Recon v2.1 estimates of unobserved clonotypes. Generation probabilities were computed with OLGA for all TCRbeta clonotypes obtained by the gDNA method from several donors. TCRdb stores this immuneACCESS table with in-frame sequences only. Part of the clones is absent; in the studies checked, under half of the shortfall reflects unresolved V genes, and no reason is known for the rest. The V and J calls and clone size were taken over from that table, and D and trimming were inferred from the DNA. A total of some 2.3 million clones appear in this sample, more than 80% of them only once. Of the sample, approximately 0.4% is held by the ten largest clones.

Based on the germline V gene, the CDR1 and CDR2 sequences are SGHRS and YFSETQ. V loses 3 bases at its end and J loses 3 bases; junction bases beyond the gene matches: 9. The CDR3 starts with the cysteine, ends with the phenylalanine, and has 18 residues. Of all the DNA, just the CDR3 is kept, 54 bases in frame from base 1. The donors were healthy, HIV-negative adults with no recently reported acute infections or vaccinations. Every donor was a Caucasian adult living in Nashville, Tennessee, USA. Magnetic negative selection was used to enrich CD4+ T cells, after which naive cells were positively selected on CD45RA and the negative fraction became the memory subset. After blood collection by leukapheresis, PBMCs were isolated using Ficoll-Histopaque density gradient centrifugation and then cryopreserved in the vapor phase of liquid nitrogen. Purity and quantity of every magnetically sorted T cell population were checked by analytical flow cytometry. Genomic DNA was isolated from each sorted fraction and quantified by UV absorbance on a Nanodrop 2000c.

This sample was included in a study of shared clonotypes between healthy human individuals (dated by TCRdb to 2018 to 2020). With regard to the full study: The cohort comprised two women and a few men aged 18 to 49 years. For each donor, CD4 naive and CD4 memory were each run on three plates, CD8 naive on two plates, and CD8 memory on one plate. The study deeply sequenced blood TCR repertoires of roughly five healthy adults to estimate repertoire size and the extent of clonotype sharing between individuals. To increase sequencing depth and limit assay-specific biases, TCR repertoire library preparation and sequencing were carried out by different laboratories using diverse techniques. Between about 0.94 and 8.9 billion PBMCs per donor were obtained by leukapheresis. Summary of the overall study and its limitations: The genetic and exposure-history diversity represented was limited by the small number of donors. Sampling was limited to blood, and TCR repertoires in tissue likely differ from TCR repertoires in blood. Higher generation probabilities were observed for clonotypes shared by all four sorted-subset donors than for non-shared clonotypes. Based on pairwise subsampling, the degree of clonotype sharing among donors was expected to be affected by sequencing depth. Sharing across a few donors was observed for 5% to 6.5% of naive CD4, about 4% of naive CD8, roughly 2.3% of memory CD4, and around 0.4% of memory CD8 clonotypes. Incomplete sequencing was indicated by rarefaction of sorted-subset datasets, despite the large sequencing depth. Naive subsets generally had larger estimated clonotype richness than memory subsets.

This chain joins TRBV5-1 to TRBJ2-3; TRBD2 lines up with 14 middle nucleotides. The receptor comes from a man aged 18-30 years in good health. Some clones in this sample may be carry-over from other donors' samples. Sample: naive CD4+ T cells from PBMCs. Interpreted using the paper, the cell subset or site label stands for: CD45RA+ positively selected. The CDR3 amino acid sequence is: CASSWGTSGSQQTDTQYF. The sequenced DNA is TGCGCCAGCAGCTGGGGGACTAGCGGGAGCCAGCAAACAGATACGCAGTATTTT.